This TCR beta chain came from a study of T cell repertoires in cytomegalovirus infection. Notes on the study in general: The ex vivo response was dominated by HLA-C-restricted CMV-specific TCR beta clonotypes. Summed frequency of shared TCR beta families picked out CMV carriers who also had the relevant HLA.

TCRdb itself ran the reads through MiXCR, one entry per CDR3 protein. The sample lists 510,000 or so distinct CDR3 sequences, 26% seen once, with approximately 13% in the top ten. As regards this clonotype: As yet, its antigen is unknown.

The CDR3 is 15 amino acids. V lost 0 bases, J lost 7 bases, and 10 bases lay in between. Per germline, CDR1 MNHEY and CDR2 SVGAGI. Material: PBMCs. The origin of this receptor is a human donor in good health (CMV status not recorded). Some clones in this sample may be carry-over from other donors' samples. This chain connects TRBV6-5 to TRBJ1-6; D is unclear. This chain's CDR3 is CASSYSAIGNSPLHF. Here the CDR3 DNA reads TGTGCCAGCAGTTACTCCGCCATCGGGAATTCACCCCTCCACTTT.